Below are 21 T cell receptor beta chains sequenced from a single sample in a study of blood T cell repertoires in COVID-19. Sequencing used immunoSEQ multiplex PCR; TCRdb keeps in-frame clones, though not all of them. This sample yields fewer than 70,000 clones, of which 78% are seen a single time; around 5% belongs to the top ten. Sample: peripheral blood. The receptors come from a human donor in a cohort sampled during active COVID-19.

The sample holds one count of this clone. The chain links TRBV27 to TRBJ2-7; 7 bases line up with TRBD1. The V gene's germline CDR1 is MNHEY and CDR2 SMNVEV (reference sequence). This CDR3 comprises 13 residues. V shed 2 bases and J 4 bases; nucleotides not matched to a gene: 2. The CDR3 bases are TGTGCCAGCAGTTTAAGGGGGCTGTACGAGCAGTACTTC. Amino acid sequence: CASSLRGLYEQYF.

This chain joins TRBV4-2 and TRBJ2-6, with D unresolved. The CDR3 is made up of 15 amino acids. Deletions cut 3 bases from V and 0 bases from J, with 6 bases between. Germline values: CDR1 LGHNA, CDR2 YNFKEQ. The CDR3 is CASSQSGSGANVLTF. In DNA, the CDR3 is TGTGCCAGCAGCCAGTCCGGCTCTGGGGCCAACGTCCTGACTTTC.

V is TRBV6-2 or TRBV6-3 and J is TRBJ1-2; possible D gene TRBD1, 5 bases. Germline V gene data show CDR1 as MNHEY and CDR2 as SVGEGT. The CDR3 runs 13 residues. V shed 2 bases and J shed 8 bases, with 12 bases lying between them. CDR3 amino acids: CASSYRGGIGYTF. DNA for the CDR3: TGTGCCAGCAGTTACCGGGGGGGGATCGGCTACACCTTC.

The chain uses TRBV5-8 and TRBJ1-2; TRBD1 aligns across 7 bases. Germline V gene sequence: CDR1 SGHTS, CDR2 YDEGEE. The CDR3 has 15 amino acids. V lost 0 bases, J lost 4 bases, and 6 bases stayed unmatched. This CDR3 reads CASSLGTGGLYGYTF. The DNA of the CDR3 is TGTGCCAGCAGCTTGGGGACAGGTGGACTCTATGGCTACACCTTC.

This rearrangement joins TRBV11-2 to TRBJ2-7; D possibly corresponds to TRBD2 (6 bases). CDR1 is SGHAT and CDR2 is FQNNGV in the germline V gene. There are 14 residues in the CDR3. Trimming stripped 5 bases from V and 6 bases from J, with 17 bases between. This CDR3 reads CASSPRRGAFEQYF. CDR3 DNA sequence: TGTGCCAGCAGCCCTAGGAGGGGAGCTTTCGAGCAGTACTTC.

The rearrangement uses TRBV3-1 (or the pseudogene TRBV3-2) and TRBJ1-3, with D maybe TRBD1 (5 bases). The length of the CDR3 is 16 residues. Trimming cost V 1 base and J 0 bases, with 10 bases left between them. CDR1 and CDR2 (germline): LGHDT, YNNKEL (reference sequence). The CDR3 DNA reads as TGTGCCAGCAGCCAAGGTTCAGGGCACTCTGGAAACACCATATATTTT. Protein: CASSQGSGHSGNTIYF.

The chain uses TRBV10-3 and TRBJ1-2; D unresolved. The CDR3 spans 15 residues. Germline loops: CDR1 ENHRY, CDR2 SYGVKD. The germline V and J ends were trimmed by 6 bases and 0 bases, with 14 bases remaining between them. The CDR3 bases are TGTGCCATCAGGTCTTCCGGGTGGGCTAACTATGGCTACACCTTC. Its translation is CAIRSSGWANYGYTF.

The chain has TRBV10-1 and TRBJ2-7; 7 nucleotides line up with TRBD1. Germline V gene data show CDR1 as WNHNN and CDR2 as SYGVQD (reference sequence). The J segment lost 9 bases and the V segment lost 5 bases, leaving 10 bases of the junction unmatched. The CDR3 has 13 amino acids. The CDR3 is CASSRQGNRGQYF. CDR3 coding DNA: TGCGCCAGCAGTAGACAGGGAAATCGGGGGCAGTACTTC.

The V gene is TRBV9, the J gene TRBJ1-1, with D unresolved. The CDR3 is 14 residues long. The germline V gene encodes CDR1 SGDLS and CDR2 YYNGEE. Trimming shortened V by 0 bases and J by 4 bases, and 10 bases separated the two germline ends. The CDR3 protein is CASSVVRGGTEAFF. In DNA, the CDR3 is TGTGCCAGCAGCGTAGTGCGGGGAGGCACTGAAGCTTTCTTT.

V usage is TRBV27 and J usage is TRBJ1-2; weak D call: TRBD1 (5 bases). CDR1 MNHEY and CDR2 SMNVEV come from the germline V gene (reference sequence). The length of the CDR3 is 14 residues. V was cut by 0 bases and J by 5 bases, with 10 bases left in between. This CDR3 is CASSLSPAGYGYTF. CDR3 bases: TGTGCCAGCAGTTTATCCCCGGCAGGGTATGGCTACACCTTC.

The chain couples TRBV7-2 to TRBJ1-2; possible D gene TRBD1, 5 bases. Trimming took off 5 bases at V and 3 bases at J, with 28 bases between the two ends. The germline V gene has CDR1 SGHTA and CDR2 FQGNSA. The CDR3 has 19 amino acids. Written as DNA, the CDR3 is TGTGCCAGCAGCCCACTGGGGGGAACAGCTTTCCAGCCTTACTATGGCTACACCTTC. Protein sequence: CASSPLGGTAFQPYYGYTF.

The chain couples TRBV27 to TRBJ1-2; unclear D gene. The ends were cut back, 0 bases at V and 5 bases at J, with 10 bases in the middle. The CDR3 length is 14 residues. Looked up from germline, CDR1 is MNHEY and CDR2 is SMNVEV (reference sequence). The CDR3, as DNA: TGTGCCAGCAGTTTATCGGGCAGCCTATATGGCTACACCTTC. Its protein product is CASSLSGSLYGYTF.

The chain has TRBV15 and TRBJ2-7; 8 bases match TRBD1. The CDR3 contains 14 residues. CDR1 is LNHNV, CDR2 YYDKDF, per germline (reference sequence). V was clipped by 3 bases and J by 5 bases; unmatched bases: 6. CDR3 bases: TGTGCCACCAGCAGGATCAGGGGGCGGAACGAGCAGTACTTC. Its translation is CATSRIRGRNEQYF.

CDR3 in DNA: TGTGCCAGCAGATACGAACAGGGGACTGTATACGAGCAGTACTTC. It codes for CASRYEQGTVYEQYF. V and J are TRBV27 and TRBJ2-7; tentative D call: TRBD1 (7 bases). Trimming pared 6 bases from V and 4 bases from J, leaving 19 bases between. CDR1 and CDR2 (germline): MNHEY, SMNVEV (reference sequence). The CDR3 is 15 amino acids.

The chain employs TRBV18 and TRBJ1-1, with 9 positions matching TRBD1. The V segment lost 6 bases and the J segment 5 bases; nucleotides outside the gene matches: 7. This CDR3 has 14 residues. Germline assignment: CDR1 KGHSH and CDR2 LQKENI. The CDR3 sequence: CASSPGQGRTEAFF. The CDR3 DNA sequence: TGTGCCAGCTCCCCGGGACAGGGTCGGACTGAAGCTTTCTTT. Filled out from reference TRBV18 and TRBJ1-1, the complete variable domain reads NAGVMQNPRHLVRRRGQEARLRCSPMKGHSHVYWYRQLPEEGLKFMVYLQKENIIDESGMPKERFSAEFPKEGPSILRIQQVVRGDSAAYFCASSPGQGRTEAFFGQGTRLTVV.

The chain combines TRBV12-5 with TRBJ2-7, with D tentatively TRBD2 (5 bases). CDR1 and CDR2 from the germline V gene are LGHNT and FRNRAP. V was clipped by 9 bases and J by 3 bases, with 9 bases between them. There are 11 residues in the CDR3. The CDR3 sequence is CASSDFYEQYF. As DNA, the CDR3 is TGTGCTAGCTCGGACTTCTACGAGCAGTACTTC.

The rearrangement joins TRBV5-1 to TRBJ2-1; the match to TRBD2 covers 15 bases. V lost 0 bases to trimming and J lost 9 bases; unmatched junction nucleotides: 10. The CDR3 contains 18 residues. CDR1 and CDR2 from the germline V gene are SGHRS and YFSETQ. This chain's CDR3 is CASSLAFGTSGGKVEQFF. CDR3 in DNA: TGCGCCAGCAGCTTGGCTTTCGGGACTAGCGGGGGGAAAGTTGAGCAGTTCTTC.

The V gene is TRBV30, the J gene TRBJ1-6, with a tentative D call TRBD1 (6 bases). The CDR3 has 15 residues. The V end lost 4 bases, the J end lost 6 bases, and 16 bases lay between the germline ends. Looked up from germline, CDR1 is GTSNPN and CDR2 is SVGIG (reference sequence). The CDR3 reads CAWTLTGTPNSPLHF. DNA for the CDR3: TGTGCCTGGACCCTGACCGGGACACCTAATTCACCCCTCCACTTT. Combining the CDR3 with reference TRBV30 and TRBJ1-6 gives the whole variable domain SQTIHQWPATLVQPVGSPLSLECTVEGTSNPNLYWYRQAAGRGLQLLFYSVGIGQISSEVPQNLSASRPQDRQFILSSKKLLLSDSGFYLCAWTLTGTPNSPLHFGNGTRLTVT.

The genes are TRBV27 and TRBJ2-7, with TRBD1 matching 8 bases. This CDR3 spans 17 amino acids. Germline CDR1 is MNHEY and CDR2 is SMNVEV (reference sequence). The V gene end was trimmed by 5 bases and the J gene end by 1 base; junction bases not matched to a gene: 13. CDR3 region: CASSPLGQGILSYEQYF. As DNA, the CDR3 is TGTGCCAGCAGTCCACTAGGACAGGGAATTTTGTCCTACGAGCAGTACTTC.

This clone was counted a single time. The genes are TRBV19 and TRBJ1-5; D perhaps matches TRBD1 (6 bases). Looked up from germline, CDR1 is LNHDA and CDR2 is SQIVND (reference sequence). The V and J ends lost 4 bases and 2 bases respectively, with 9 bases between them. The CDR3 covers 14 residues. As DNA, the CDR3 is TGTGCCAGTAGTAAACAGGGCCGCAATCAGCCCCAGCATTTT. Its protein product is CASSKQGRNQPQHF.

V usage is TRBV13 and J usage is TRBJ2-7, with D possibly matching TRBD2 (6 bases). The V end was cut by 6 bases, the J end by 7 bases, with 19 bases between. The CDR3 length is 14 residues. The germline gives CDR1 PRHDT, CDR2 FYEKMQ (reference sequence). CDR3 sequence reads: CASSDSGLALEQYF. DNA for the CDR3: TGTGCCAGCAGTGACTCGGGGCTAGCGCTAGAGCAGTACTTC.